The entry below gives a single T cell receptor (beta chain) sequence along with its context. No antigen is known for it. No quality values exist for individual bases; no much larger clone is one base distant. In the ViraFEST assay, PBMC were stimulated with viral peptide pools, and TCR sequencing was then used to find antigen-specific CD4+ T cell clonotypes based on their expansion. After less than 13 days of culture, CD4+ T cells were isolated with the EasySep CD4+ T cell isolation kit. The absence of prior SARS-CoV-2 infection in healthy vaccine recipients was confirmed by negative nucleocapsid antibodies before and after vaccination. Each well held roughly 2.2 million PBMC cultured in IMDM containing approximately 5% human AB serum, roughly 9.6 IU/ml IL-2 and gentamicin, along with about 9.3 ug/ml peptides. On days 3 and 7, half of the culture medium was replaced with fresh IL-2-containing medium. Unless noted otherwise, every peptide stimulation condition was cultured in triplicate wells. PBMC were separated from whole blood using Ficoll-Paque Plus gradient centrifugation and were then either cryopreserved at -140C or used fresh. The spike proteins of SARS-CoV-2 and of the common cold coronaviruses HCoV-NL63, HCoV-OC43 and HCoV-229E were spanned by overlapping peptide pools. The QIAamp micro DNA kit was used to extract genomic DNA from the cultured CD4+ T cells.

The receptor library was made with the immunoSEQ multiplex PCR assay. DNA from the CD4+ T cells that had been cultured and isolated underwent TCR beta CDR3 sequencing. As for the authors' bioinformatics: Non-productive TCR sequences were discarded, and reads were trimmed to the CDR3 region, with only CDR3s of 7 or more amino acids retained. The MANAFEST web app was used to pick out antigen-specific clonotypes by comparing their expansion in peptide wells with that in reference cultures. Positive clones required FDR<0.05 expansion versus reference and all other wells, odds ratio above 5, and frequency above 0.1% in two replicate wells. Clonotypes significantly expanded in SARS-CoV-2 spike wells and in at least one common cold coronavirus spike condition were defined as cross-reactive. CDR3 similarity was assessed by Levenshtein distance with the stringdist R package, and unrooted trees were built with ape in R 3.6.1. In TCRdb, the immuneACCESS table is reduced to in-frame sequences with V and J assigned. These tables do not hold every clone; where another copy was compared, an unresolved V gene accounts for under half, and the others remain unexplained. The D gene and trimming were derived from the DNA, and the V and J assignments and clone size from that table. For this sample there are 60,000 to 70,000 clones; more than 80% appear just once. The top ten hold about 2.5% of the sample.

For this chain, trimming is 5 bases at the V end and 5 bases at the J end, and the number of junction bases without a gene match is 14. Taken from cysteine to phenylalanine, the CDR3 has 16 residues. Only CDR3 DNA remains: 48 bases, in frame from the first base. CDR1 and CDR2 were assigned from the germline V gene as SNHLY and FYNNEI. The source of the sample is a study of vaccination effects on CD4 cells after COVID-19 (dated by TCRdb to the early 2020s). For context, the study as a whole: Each participant got two doses of an mRNA SARS-CoV-2 vaccine, either BNT162b2 or mRNA-1273. In both COVID-19 convalescent patients and infection-naive vaccine recipients, the study compared SARS-CoV-2 spike-specific CD4+ TCR repertoires from before mRNA vaccination with those from after it. A total of some eleven COVID-19 convalescent patients and a handful of SARS-CoV-2-naive healthy vaccine recipients were included in the full study. The Oncomine TCR Beta short-read assay on an Illumina iSeq 100 was used to sequence cultures from other donors in the study.

Broader findings and caveats from the paper: Among healthy vaccine recipients, nearly all vaccine-induced clones were SARS-CoV-2 mono-reactive, and only 1 of 255 was cross-reactive with common cold coronaviruses. Limitations of the study were the small number of convalescent patients and the absence of early post-infection timepoints. Clones induced by infection and clones induced by vaccination both contracted markedly at late timepoints after vaccination, which fits with T cell responses waning over time.

This TCR was recovered from a human donor who received a COVID-19 vaccine. The receptor chain draws on TRBV2 and TRBJ2-5; 7 central nucleotides agree with TRBD2. Sequenced material: CD4+ T cells from PBMCs cultured with HCoV-229E spike peptides, taken before COVID-19 vaccination. The sample's cell subset or site label, decoded: HCoV-229E spike overlapping peptide pool stimulation. The DNA sequence is given as TGTGCCAGCAGTACTTTGCGGGAGCGAGGGCGGGAGACCCAGTACTTC. Protein translation: CASSTLRERGRETQYF.